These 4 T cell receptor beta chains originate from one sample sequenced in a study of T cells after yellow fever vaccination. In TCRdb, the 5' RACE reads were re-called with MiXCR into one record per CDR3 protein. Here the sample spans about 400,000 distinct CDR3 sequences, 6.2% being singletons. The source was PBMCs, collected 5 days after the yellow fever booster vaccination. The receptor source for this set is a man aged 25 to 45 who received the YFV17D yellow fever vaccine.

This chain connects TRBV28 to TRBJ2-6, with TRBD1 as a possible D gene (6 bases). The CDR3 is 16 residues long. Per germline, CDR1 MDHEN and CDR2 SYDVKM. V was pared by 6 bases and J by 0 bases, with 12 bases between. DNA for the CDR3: TGTGCCAGCAGACCACAGGGCCCCTCTGGGGCCAACGTCCTGACTTTC. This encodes CASRPQGPSGANVLTF.

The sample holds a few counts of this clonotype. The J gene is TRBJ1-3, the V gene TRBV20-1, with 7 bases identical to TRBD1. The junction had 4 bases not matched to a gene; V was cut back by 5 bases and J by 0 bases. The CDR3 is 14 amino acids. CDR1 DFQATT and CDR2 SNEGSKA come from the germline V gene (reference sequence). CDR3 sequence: CSALDRYSGNTIYF. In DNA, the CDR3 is TGCAGTGCTTTGGACAGGTACTCTGGAAACACCATATATTTT.

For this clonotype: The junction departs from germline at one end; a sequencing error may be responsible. The CDR3 bases are TGTGCCATCAGCCCCAGGACTAGCGGGAGAATGTACGAGCAGTACTTC. It specifies CAISPRTSGRMYEQYF. The gene calls are TRBV5-6 and TRBJ2-7, with 13 positions matching TRBD2. The CDR3 runs 16 residues. CDR1 SGHDT and CDR2 YYEEEE come from the germline V gene.

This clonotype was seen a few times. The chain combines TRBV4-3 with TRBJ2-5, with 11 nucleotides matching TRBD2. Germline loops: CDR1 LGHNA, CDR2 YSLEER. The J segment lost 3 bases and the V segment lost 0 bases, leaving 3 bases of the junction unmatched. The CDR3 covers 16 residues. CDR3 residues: CASSQELAGEKETQYF. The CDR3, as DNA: TGCGCCAGCAGCCAAGAACTAGCGGGGGAGAAAGAGACCCAGTACTTC.